This T cell receptor beta chain emerged from a study of identical twins. This CDR3 has 13 amino acids. Trimming left V 0 bases short and J 5 bases short, with 7 bases between. This clonotype was counted between two and nine times. Its antigen is unknown. Study results and limitations: Donors were not followed over many years; analysis was cross-sectional.

MiXCR, run by TCRdb on the 5' RACE reads, gives a single entry per CDR3 protein. The sample includes roughly 770,000 distinct CDR3 sequences, roughly 20% seen only once; the top ten take less than 15%. These records were also assigned to another study, of T cells expressing NK-cell markers. In that study: Sorted CD3+CD56-NKG2C+, CD3+CD56+NKG2C- and CD3+CD56+NKG2C+ T cells were the source of the TCR beta repertoires. Anti-gamma-delta TCR antibody use in several experiments restricted sorting to alpha-beta TCR T cells. Dominant NKG2C+ clonotypes were found to form about 1.0-7.0% of CD8+ T cells in several donors.

J is TRBJ1-1 and V is TRBV12-3 or TRBV12-4; D remains ambiguous. Sequenced material: PBMCs. The origin of this receptor is a young woman in good health. The CDR3 DNA reads as TGTGCCAGCAGTTTAGCTCCAGCAACTGAAGCTTTCTTT. Translating gives CASSLAPATEAFF.